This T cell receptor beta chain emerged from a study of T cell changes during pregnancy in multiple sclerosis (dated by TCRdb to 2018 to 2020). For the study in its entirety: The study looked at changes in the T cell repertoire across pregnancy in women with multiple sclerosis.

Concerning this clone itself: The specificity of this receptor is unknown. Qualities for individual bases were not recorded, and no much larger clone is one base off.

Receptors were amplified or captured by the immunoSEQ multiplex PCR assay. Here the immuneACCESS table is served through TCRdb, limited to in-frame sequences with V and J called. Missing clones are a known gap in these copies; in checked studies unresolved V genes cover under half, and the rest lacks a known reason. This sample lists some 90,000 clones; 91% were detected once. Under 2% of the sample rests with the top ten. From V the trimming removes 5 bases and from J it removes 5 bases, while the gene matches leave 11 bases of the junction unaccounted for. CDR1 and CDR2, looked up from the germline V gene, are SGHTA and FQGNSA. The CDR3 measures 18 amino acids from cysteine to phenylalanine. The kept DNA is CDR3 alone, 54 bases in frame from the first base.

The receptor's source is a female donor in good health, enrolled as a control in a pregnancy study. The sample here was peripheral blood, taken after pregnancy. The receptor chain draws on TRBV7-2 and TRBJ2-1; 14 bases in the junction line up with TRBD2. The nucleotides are TGTGCCAGCAGCACCCGGACTAGCGGGGGGCCCATAGACAATGAGCAGTTCTTC. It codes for CASSTRTSGGPIDNEQFF.